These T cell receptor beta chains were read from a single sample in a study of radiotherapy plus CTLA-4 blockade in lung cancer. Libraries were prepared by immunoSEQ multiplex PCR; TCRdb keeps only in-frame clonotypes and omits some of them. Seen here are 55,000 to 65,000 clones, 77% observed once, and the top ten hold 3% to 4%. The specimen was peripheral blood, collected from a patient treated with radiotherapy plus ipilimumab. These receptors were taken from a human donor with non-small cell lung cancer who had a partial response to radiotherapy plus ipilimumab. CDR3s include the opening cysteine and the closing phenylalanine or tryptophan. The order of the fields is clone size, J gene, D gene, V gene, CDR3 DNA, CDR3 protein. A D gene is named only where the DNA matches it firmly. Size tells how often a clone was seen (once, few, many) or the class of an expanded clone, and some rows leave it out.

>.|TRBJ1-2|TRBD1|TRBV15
TGTGCCACCAGCAGAGAAAGAGAGCGGGACAGGACCTATGGCTACACCTTC
CATSRERERDRTYGYTF
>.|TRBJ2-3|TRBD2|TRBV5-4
TGTGCCAGCAGTCTAGCGGGGAGGAGCACAGATACGCAGTATTTT
CASSLAGRSTDTQYF
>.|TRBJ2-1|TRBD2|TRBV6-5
TGTGCCAGCAGTTACTCTACGACTAGCGGGAACAATGAGCAGTTCTTC
CASSYSTTSGNNEQFF
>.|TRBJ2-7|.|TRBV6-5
TGTGCCAGCAGTTACAAGCCGCAGGGGAGCACCTACGAGCAGTACTTC
CASSYKPQGSTYEQYF
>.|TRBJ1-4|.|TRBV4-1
TGCGCCAGCAGCCAAGGGCAGGGGAATGAAAAACTGTTTTTT
CASSQGQGNEKLFF
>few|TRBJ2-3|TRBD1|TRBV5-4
TGTGCCAGCAGCCCGGGGACAGGGGGCTTGGGCACAGATACGCAGTATTTT
CASSPGTGGLGTDTQYF
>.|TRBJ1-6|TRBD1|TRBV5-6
TGTGCCAGCAGCCGTTTCGACAGGGGTAATTCACCCCTCCACTTT
CASSRFDRGNSPLHF
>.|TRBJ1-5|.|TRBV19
TGTGCCAGTAGTATGAGGCAGCATCAGCCCCAGCATTTT
CASSMRQHQPQHF
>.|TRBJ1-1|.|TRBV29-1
TGCAGCGTCTGGCAAGGGGGTCGGGAAGCTTTCTTT
CSVWQGGREAFF
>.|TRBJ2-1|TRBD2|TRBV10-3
TGTGCCATCAGTGATCGTGCGACTAGCGGGGGTTACAATGAGCAGTTCTTC
CAISDRATSGGYNEQFF
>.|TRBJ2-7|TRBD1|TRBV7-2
TGTGCCAGCAGCTTAGGCCAGGGGGCGGACTACGAGCAGTACTTC
CASSLGQGADYEQYF
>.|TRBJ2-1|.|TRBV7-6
TGTGCCAGCAGCTCCACCTGGGACTCCGAGCAGTTCTTC
CASSSTWDSEQFF
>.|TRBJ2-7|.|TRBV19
TGTGCCAGTAGTATAGATGCAGGGAGGACTGTCGAGCAGTACTTC
CASSIDAGRTVEQYF
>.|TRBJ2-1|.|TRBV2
TGTGCCAGCAGTGTAGGGACTCACAATGAGCAGTTCTTC
CASSVGTHNEQFF
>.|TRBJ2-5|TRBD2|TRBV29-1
TGCAGCGTTGTTCCAGCGGGGGGGATCCAAGAGACCCAGTACTTC
CSVVPAGGIQETQYF
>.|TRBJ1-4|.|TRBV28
TGTGCCAGCAGGTCTACAGGGTTAGGCTCTAATGAAAAACTGTTTTTT
CASRSTGLGSNEKLFF
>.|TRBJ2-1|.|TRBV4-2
TGTGCCAGCAGCCAAGATTCTTACGGGGGTAATGAGCAGTTCTTC
CASSQDSYGGNEQFF
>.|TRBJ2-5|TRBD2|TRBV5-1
TGCGCCAGCAGCTCTTCAGCGGGGAGCAAAGAGACCCAGTACTTC
CASSSSAGSKETQYF
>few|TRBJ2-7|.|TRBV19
TGTGCCGTCGGGTTCTCCTACGAGCAGTACTTC
CAVGFSYEQYF
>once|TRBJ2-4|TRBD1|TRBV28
TGTGCCAGCAGTGCCACAACAGGGGATTTGACCAAAAACATTCAGTACTTC
CASSATTGDLTKNIQYF
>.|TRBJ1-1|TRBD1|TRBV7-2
TGTGCCAGCAGCCGACAGGGGGCTATGAACACTGAAGCTTTCTTT
CASSRQGAMNTEAFF
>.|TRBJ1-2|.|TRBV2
TGTGCCAGCCACTTAAAGGCGGTGGCTAACTATGGCTACACCTTC
CASHLKAVANYGYTF
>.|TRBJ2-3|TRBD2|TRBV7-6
TGTGCCAGCAGCGGACTAGCGGCGCAAAATACGCAGTATTTT
CASSGLAAQNTQYF
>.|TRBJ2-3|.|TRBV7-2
TGTGCCAGCAGCGCCGGGACACTTTATACGCAGTATTTT
CASSAGTLYTQYF
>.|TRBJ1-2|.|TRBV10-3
TGTGCCATCAGTGAGTCGCCCGGGGTCGGTGGCTACACCTTC
CAISESPGVGGYTF
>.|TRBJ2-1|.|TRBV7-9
TGTGCCAGCAGCGAAGGGAGCAATGAGCAGTTCTTC
CASSEGSNEQFF
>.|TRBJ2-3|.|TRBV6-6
TGTGCCAGCAACGAAGGCGGGGCCAGCACAGATACGCAGTATTTT
CASNEGGASTDTQYF
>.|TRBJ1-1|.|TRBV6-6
TGTGCCAGCAGTAACCAGGGGACGAGCACTGAAGCTTTCTTT
CASSNQGTSTEAFF
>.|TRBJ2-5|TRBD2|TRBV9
TGTGCCAGCAGCGGAGTTCTCCGGACTAGCGGGGGGATTGAGACCCAGTACTTC
CASSGVLRTSGGIETQYF
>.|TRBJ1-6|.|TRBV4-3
TGCGCCAGCAGCCGGGACTCAACAAGAGATTCACCCCTCCACTTT
CASSRDSTRDSPLHF
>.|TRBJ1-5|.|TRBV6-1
TGTGCCAGCAGACCCCCGGGACACCTAAGGGAGCCCCAGCATTTT
CASRPPGHLREPQHF
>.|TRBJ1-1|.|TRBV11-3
TGTGCCAGCAGCTTAGCTCCCAGGGGAGCAGCTTTCTTT
CASSLAPRGAAFF
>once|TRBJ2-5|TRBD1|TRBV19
TGTGCCAGTAGTACCGGGACAGGGGATCGCGAGACCCAGTACTTC
CASSTGTGDRETQYF
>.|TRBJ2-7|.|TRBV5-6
TGTGCCAGCAGCTTGACCGGCAGCGCCAACTACGAGCAGTACTTC
CASSLTGSANYEQYF
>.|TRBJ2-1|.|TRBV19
TGTGCCAGTAGTATTAGGTCCGGAATTGACCGGAGTGAGCAGTTCTTC
CASSIRSGIDRSEQFF
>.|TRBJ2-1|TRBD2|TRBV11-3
TGTGCCAGCAGCCGATCACTAGCGGAGGAGCAGTTCTTC
CASSRSLAEEQFF
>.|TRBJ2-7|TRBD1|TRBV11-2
TGTGCCAGCAGTTCCGGGACAGGGTCCTACGAGCAGTACTTC
CASSSGTGSYEQYF
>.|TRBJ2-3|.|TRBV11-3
TGTGCCAGCAGCTCCATCTTCTGGTGGGGAGCACAGAATACGCAGTATTTT
CASSSIFWWGAQNTQYF
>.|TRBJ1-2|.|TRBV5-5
TGTGCCAGCAGCTTGGAACAGGGCGTCTATGGCTACACCTTC
CASSLEQGVYGYTF
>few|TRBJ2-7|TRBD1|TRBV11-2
TGTGCCAGCAGCTTAGATGACAGGGTGGCCGAGCAGTACTTC
CASSLDDRVAEQYF
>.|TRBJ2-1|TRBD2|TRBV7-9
TGTGCCAGCAGCTCCCCGGGGGGGACTCTTAGGCAGTTCTTC
CASSSPGGTLRQFF
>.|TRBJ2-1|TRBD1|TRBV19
TGTGCCAGTAGTATAACCGACAGGGGGCACGAGCAGTTCTTC
CASSITDRGHEQFF
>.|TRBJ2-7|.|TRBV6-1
TGTGCCACCCGACAGGACACCTACGAGCAGTACTTC
CATRQDTYEQYF
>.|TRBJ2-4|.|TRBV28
TGTGCCAGCAGTCCTCAGGGGCAGGGCAAAAACATTCAGTACTTC
CASSPQGQGKNIQYF
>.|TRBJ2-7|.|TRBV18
TGTGCCAGCTCACCAATTCTGTTTGACGAGCAGTACTTC
CASSPILFDEQYF
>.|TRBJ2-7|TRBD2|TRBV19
TGTGCCAGTAGTACTTTAGCGGGAGCCGAGCAGTACTTC
CASSTLAGAEQYF
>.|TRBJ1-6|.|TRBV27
TGTGCCAGCAGACCGGGACTCTCCATTTCACCCCTCCACTTT
CASRPGLSISPLHF
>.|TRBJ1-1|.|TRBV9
TGTGCCAGCAGCGCCCGGGGGGGCGCTGAAGCTTTCTTT
CASSARGGAEAFF
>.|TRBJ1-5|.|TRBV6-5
TGTGCCAGCAGCACCTTGGCGGGGGGCAATCAGCCCCAGCATTTT
CASSTLAGGNQPQHF
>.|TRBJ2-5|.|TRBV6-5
TGTGCCAGCAGTTACCTCGGAGCTCAAGAGACCCAGTACTTC
CASSYLGAQETQYF
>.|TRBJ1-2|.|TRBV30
TGTGCCTGGAGTGCGGGATTTAACTATGGCTACACCTTC
CAWSAGFNYGYTF
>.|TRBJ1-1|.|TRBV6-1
TGTGCCAGCAGTGTATCCGCCAGGGGCCTAATGAACACTGAAGCTTTCTTT
CASSVSARGLMNTEAFF
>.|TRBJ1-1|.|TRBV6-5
TGTGCCAGCAGTGCCAGGGTGGACACTGAAGCTTTCTTT
CASSARVDTEAFF
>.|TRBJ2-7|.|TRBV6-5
TGTGCCAGCAGTTACGGTGTTTTGAGGGAGCAGTACTTC
CASSYGVLREQYF
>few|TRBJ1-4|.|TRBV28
TGTGCCAGCAGTTTAGGGGGGACTAATGAAAAACTGTTTTTT
CASSLGGTNEKLFF
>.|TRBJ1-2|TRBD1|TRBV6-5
TGTGCCAGCAGGCGACAGGGCGGGGCCTATGGCTACACCTTC
CASRRQGGAYGYTF
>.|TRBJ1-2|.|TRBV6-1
TGTGCCAGCAGTGAAAGGTCGACAGCTAACTATGGCTACACCTTC
CASSERSTANYGYTF